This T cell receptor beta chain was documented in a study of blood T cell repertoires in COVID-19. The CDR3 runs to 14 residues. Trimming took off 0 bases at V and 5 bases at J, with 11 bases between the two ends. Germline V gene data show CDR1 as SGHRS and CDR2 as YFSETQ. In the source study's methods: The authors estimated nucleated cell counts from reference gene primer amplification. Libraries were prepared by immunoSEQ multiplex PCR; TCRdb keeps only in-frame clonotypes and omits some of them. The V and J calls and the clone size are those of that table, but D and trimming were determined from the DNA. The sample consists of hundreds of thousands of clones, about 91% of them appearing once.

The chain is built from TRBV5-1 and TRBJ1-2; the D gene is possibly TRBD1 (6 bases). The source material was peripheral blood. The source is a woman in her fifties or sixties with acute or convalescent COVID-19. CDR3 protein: CASSLEWTVYGYTF. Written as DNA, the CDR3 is TGCGCCAGCAGCTTGGAGTGGACAGTTTATGGCTACACCTTC.